This T cell receptor (beta chain) originates from a study of cytomegalovirus exposure and HLA in healthy donors. The CDR3 has 13 residues. Germline lookup yields CDR1 SGHVS and CDR2 FQNEAQ. V was trimmed by 5 bases and J by 9 bases, leaving 14 bases between them. Use of 60 Vbeta and 13 Jbeta primers characterized the PCR. TCRdb's table, derived via immunoSEQ multiplex PCR, lists solely in-frame clones and lacks some. Found here are more than 85,000 clones, approximately 87% of them singletons; the top ten hold approximately 2.8%. The TCR was taken from a man aged 35-49 years in good health and CMV-seronegative. The chain combines TRBV7-8 with TRBJ2-1; D call uncertain. The sequenced sample consisted of PBMCs. The CDR3 DNA reads as TGTGCCAGCAGCCTACCCCCCGTCACTGAGCAGTTCTTC. It translates to CASSLPPVTEQFF.